This T cell receptor beta chain was recorded in a study of shared clonotypes between healthy human individuals. Note on this clone: The antigen is unknown.

Study results and caveats: Having only a few donors restricted how much genetic and exposure-history diversity was captured. Estimated clonotype richness was generally higher in naive than memory subsets.

Clones were read by immunoSEQ multiplex PCR, and TCRdb kept only the in-frame ones, dropping some. This table holds some 660,000 clones, 73% found once. With V trimmed by 7 bases and J by 1 base, 3 bases remained unmatched. The CDR3 loop spans 13 amino acids. Germline lookup yields CDR1 ENHRY and CDR2 SYGVKD. Sequenced material: memory CD4+ T cells sorted from blood. The sample's subset: CD45RA-negative fraction. V gene TRBV10-3 combines with J gene TRBJ1-1; 7 bases fit TRBD1. The TCR originated in a woman aged 25 to 45 in good health. CDR3 bases: TGTGCCATCACCGGACAGGAGAACACTGAAGCTTTCTTT. Its translation: CAITGQENTEAFF.